The sequence of this TCR beta chain was determined in a study of cytotoxic CD8 clonotypes in ibrutinib-treated CLL (dated by TCRdb to the early 2020s). About the investigation overall: In this cohort, over 14 patients were treatment-naive and about ten were relapsed/refractory, while roughly 17 had unmutated IGHV. Partial responses were observed in roughly 25 patients and complete responses in 2; after a median follow-up of around 64 months, remission was maintained in 15 or so patients and progression was observed in approximately 12. The response samples were drawn at a median of around eleven months into treatment, with a range of about 6 to 36 months. On average, each sample had approximately 250,000 productive templates and more than 75,000 productive rearrangements. Longitudinal samples were obtainable from 26 of the 86 participants in the trial. Cryopreserved peripheral blood mononuclear cells were collected before treatment, at response, and at either disease progression or sustained remission. Every sample from remission and from progressive disease was obtained while the patients were still on ibrutinib. The investigation overall reported the following: Public clonotypes were rare and either shrank or stayed stable during treatment, and the rise in clonality at ibrutinib response reflected expansion of private clonotypes. Clonality increased at ibrutinib response, stayed stable in sustained remission, and fell back toward baseline at progression. At baseline, clonality was higher than in age-matched healthy donors and showed a strong correlation with circulating CD8+ T-cell counts. Sustained-remission and progressing patients did not have matched sampling times, and lymph node repertoires were not examined.

The germline V gene sets CDR1 to SGHVS and CDR2 to FQNEAQ. The CDR3, from cysteine to phenylalanine, totals 15 residues. The CDR3 DNA has 45 bases and is translated from base 1. Ends trimmed: V by 0 bases, J by 5 bases; bases unmatched to a gene: 4. The goal of deep resolution MiSeq sequencing was a depth between 1 in 1 million and 1 in 200,000 T cells, and coverage averaged 10x per clonotype. TCR beta libraries were generated with the immunoSEQ hsTCRB Kit. The published analysis was carried out like this. Data were analyzed with ImmunoSEQ Data Assistant and ImmunoSEQ Analyzer, with V, D and J genes assigned per IMGT definitions. Clonality was computed as one minus normalized Shannon entropy of productive rearrangement frequencies, ranging from 0 to 1. Only overrepresented clonotypes making up at least 0.05% of the repertoire of each patient were included in the public clonotype analysis. Some 13 age-matched healthy donor repertoires from immuneACCESS served as clonality controls. This is the immuneACCESS table as TCRdb keeps it, with only in-frame sequences that have V and J called. A part of the clones is gone; compared with another copy, unresolved V genes explain less than half, and the rest is unexplained. The DNA gave D and trimming, while V, J and clone size come from that table. This sample holds some 81,000 clones; about four fifths were observed only once. The top ten constitute more than 4.5% of the sample.

This clone was counted between two and nine times. The clone's antigen remains unknown. Base qualities are not recorded, but no much larger clone differs from it by a single base. In light of the paper, this sample's time point label describes: eleven to twelve months on ibrutinib. Around 1.8 micrograms of genomic DNA were extracted from cryopreserved PBMCs for TCR beta library preparation. Longitudinal blood samples from CLL patients on ibrutinib monotherapy were analyzed using high-throughput TCR beta sequencing. Patients were enrolled in a phase 2 open-label single-center ibrutinib monotherapy trial.

Rearrangement joined TRBV7-8 to TRBJ2-1; the central 7 bases match TRBD2. This receptor was obtained from a human donor with chronic lymphocytic leukemia. The specimen was PBMCs, collected after 12 months of ibrutinib treatment. The bases read TGTGCCAGCAGCTTAGCCGGGACTACCAACAATGAGCAGTTCTTC. It codes for CASSLAGTTNNEQFF.